These 20 T cell receptor beta chains originate from one sample sequenced in a study of beta chain features in type 1 diabetes. All of the isolated RNA was reverse transcribed, so expressed TCRB transcripts were sequenced. Sequenced by immunoSEQ multiplex PCR; TCRdb stores in-frame clones only, minus some. Of a few hundred thousand clones in the sample, roughly a tenth were seen once. Sequencing input: central memory CD4+ T cells from blood. The source is a man younger than 35 in good health.

This clone came up a few times. The genes are TRBV12-5 and TRBJ1-1; 9 nucleotides agree with TRBD1. Germline V gene data show CDR1 as LGHNT and CDR2 as FRNRAP. V gave up 7 bases and J gave up 0 bases; unmatched junction bases: 6. This CDR3 is 15 amino acids long. CDR3 bases: TGTGCTAGTGCCCTGGGACAGGGAATGAACACTGAAGCTTTCTTT. As protein: CASALGQGMNTEAFF. Combining the CDR3 with reference TRBV12-5 and TRBJ1-1 gives the whole variable domain DARVTQTPRHKVTEMGQEVTMRCQPILGHNTVFWYRQTMMQGLELLAYFRNRAPLDDSGMPKDRFSAEMPDATLATLKIQPSEPRDSAVYFCASALGQGMNTEAFFGQGTRLTVV.

This clone has more than one count but fewer than ten. As DNA, the CDR3 is TGTGCCAGCACCGGGACTAGCGTGGAGACCCAGTACTTC. Translated, it gives CASTGTSVETQYF. The J gene is TRBJ2-5, the V gene TRBV21-1; the table calls TRBD2, which could not be checked here. TRBV21-1 is termed a pseudogene. The CDR3 extends over 13 amino acids.

CDR3 sequence (DNA): TGTGCCCTGGAGACCCAGTACTTC. It specifies CALETQYF. The chain uses TRBV30 and TRBJ2-5; D is unclear. Germline V CDR1 and CDR2: GTSNPN, SVGIG (reference sequence). The CDR3 totals 8 residues. Trimming took off 8 bases at V and 5 bases at J, with 3 bases between the two ends.

This chain uses TRBV7-3 with TRBJ2-5; 13 bases align to TRBD2. Germline loops: CDR1 SGHTA, CDR2 FQGTGA. This CDR3 region has 16 residues. V was clipped by 4 bases and J by 1 base; unmatched bases: 3. CDR3 sequence: CASSSGLAGTQETQYF. Written as DNA, the CDR3 is TGTGCCAGCAGCTCGGGACTAGCGGGGACCCAAGAGACCCAGTACTTC.

As concerns this clone: At one end the junction does not follow the germline gene, possibly because of a read error. The chain has TRBV29-1 and TRBJ2-7; TRBD1 matches at 7 bases. The CDR3 extends over 13 amino acids. Germline V gene lookup returns CDR1 SQVTM and CDR2 ANQGSEA. The CDR3 region has the DNA TGCAGCGTGGAAGAGCGACAGGGCCACGAGCAGTACTTC. Its translation is CSVEERQGHEQYF.

This chain links TRBV5-1 with TRBJ2-1, with a tentative D call TRBD2 (6 bases). Between the trimmed V and J ends, which lost 4 bases and 8 bases, there was a span of 16 bases. This CDR3 region has 14 residues. Germline V gene sequence: CDR1 SGHRS, CDR2 YFSETQ. Written as DNA, the CDR3 is TGCGCCAGCAGCGGGACTCAAGCGAACGATGAGCAGTTCTTC. It codes for CASSGTQANDEQFF.

This clone was observed a few times. The V call is TRBV9, the J call TRBJ2-4; 10 nucleotides agree with TRBD1. The junction had 1 base not matched to a gene; V was cut back by 5 bases and J by 5 bases. CDR1 and CDR2 from the germline V gene are SGDLS and YYNGEE. The CDR3 spans 13 residues. The CDR3 spells CASRDRGENIQYF. The CDR3 nucleotides are TGTGCCAGCAGGGACAGGGGGGAAAACATTCAGTACTTC.

The chain combines TRBV5-1 with TRBJ2-5; unclear D gene. The ends were cut back, 2 bases at V and 2 bases at J, with 7 bases in the middle. The CDR3 consists of 13 residues. The germline CDR1 and CDR2 sequences are SGHRS and YFSETQ. CDR3 sequence reads: CASSFLYQETQYF. CDR3 in DNA: TGCGCCAGCAGCTTTCTCTATCAAGAGACCCAGTACTTC.

This clone occurred many times. The chain joins TRBV6-1 to TRBJ2-7, with 7 bases identical to TRBD1. Germline trimming cut 6 bases from V and 2 bases from J; bases unmatched to any gene: 10. In germline, CDR1 is MNHNS, CDR2 SASEGT. This CDR3 is 15 amino acids long. CDR3 region: CASSRPGQQAYEQYF. DNA for the CDR3: TGTGCCAGCAGCCGACCGGGACAGCAAGCCTACGAGCAGTACTTC.

This clone has a handful of counts. The V and J genes are TRBV7-9 and TRBJ2-7; 11 positions agree with TRBD1. The CDR3 has 14 amino acids. J was trimmed by 3 bases and V by 5 bases; bases with no gene match: 3. In germline, CDR1 is SEHNR, CDR2 FQNEAQ (reference sequence). The CDR3 loop reads CASSPGTGGYEQYF. The CDR3 DNA sequence: TGTGCCAGCAGCCCCGGGACAGGGGGCTACGAGCAGTACTTC.

This clone was counted between two and nine times. This chain links TRBV28 with TRBJ2-2; 7 nucleotides match TRBD2. Germline V gene data show CDR1 as MDHEN and CDR2 as SYDVKM. This CDR3 is built from 15 residues. Losses at the gene ends were 6 bases for V and 4 bases for J; bases not matched to a gene: 8. DNA of the CDR3: TGTGCCAGCAGCCTAGGACTAGTCTCCACCGGGGAGCTGTTTTTT. Its translation: CASSLGLVSTGELFF. The complete variable domain, with remaining parts taken from reference TRBV28 and TRBJ2-2, reads DVKVTQSSRYLVKRTGEKVFLECVQDMDHENMFWYRQDPGLGLRLIYFSYDVKMKEKGDIPEGYSVSREKKERFSLILESASTNQTSMYLCASSLGLVSTGELFFGEGSRLTVL.

The chain carries TRBV11-2 and TRBJ1-2, with D possibly being TRBD1 (6 bases). Germline V gene data show CDR1 as SGHAT and CDR2 as FQNNGV. V was cut by 3 bases and J by 4 bases, with 18 bases left in between. This CDR3 has 16 residues. The CDR3 here is CASSLGKDSPGYGYTF. Here the CDR3 DNA reads TGTGCCAGCAGCTTGGGAAAGGACAGCCCGGGCTATGGCTACACCTTC.

This clone has a handful of counts. The chain employs TRBV20-1 and TRBJ2-5; D not resolved. The CDR3 sequence is 11 residues long. V lost 2 bases, J lost 4 bases, and 5 bases lay in between. Germline CDR1 and CDR2: DFQATT and SNEGSKA (reference sequence). The CDR3 DNA sequence: TGCAGTGCTAGAACCATAGAGACCCAGTACTTC. The encoded protein is CSARTIETQYF.

This clone was found many times. Different DNA sequences within this sample yield the same CDR3. The chain employs TRBV7-2 and TRBJ2-1; 7 bases map to TRBD1. Per germline, CDR1 SGHTA and CDR2 FQGNSA. The CDR3 consists of 14 residues. V dropped 5 bases and J dropped 2; count of bases not matched to a gene: 3. The CDR3 region has the DNA TGTGCCAGCAGCCGAGACAGGGCCTACAATGAGCAGTTCTTC. Its translation: CASSRDRAYNEQFF.

There are a few counts of this clone. The CDR3 loop reads CASSREAAGSETQYF. The CDR3 DNA reads as TGCGCCAGCAGCCGGGAGGCCGCAGGAAGCGAGACCCAGTACTTC. The V gene is TRBV4-3, the J gene TRBJ2-5; a possible D gene is TRBD2 (6 bases). There are 15 residues in the CDR3. Germline assignment: CDR1 LGHNA and CDR2 YSLEER. Trimming shortened V by 4 bases and J by 5 bases, and 17 bases separated the two germline ends.

This clone was seen more than once but under ten times. The V call is TRBV7-9, the J call TRBJ2-7, with 8 bases fitting TRBD1. The CDR3 length is 16 residues. From germline, CDR1 is SEHNR and CDR2 FQNEAQ (reference sequence). Germline trimming cut 5 bases from V and 0 bases from J; bases unmatched to any gene: 9. The CDR3 region is CASSEPGQVASYEQYF. The CDR3 DNA reads TGTGCCAGCAGCGAGCCGGGACAGGTGGCCTCCTACGAGCAGTACTTC.

There are many counts of this clone. The chain has TRBV18 and TRBJ1-1, with TRBD1 as a possible D gene (5 bases). V was trimmed by 6 bases and J by 10 bases, leaving 18 bases between them. Germline loops: CDR1 KGHSH, CDR2 LQKENI. There are 13 residues in the CDR3. CDR3 in DNA: TGTGCCAGCTCCCCCGCACAGGTTTGGGGAGCTTTCTTT. This encodes CASSPAQVWGAFF.

The J gene is TRBJ1-5, the V gene TRBV30; the match to TRBD1 covers 8 bases. This CDR3 region has 15 residues. J was trimmed by 1 base and V by 2 bases; bases with no gene match: 4. The V gene's germline CDR1 is GTSNPN and CDR2 SVGIG (reference sequence). The CDR3 region has the DNA TGTGCCTGGAGTTCCACAGGGGGAAGCAATCAGCCCCAGCATTTT. Amino acids: CAWSSTGGSNQPQHF. The entire variable domain, with the rest obtained from reference TRBV30 and TRBJ1-5, is as follows: SQTIHQWPATLVQPVGSPLSLECTVEGTSNPNLYWYRQAAGRGLQLLFYSVGIGQISSEVPQNLSASRPQDRQFILSSKKLLLSDSGFYLCAWSSTGGSNQPQHFGDGTRLSIL.

This clone has a count of ten or more. V and J are TRBV14 and TRBJ1-1, with D uncertain. CDR3 length equals 14 residues. Trimming pared 1 base from V and 4 bases from J, leaving 10 bases between. Germline lookup yields CDR1 SGHDN and CDR2 FVKESK. This CDR3 is CASSQGRRSTEAFF. In DNA, the CDR3 is TGTGCCAGCAGCCAAGGGCGCAGGAGCACTGAAGCTTTCTTT.

This clone appeared a few times. Just one base apart from a much larger clone, this may be a read error. The chain joins TRBV7-9 to TRBJ2-1, with 8 bases matching TRBD2. With 2 bases clipped from V and 6 bases from J, the junction kept 3 bases outside the gene matches. This CDR3 has 14 residues. The germline CDR1 and CDR2 sequences are SEHNR and FQNEAQ (reference sequence). CDR3 DNA: TGTGCCAGCAGCTTAATCGGGAGGGCCAATGAGCAGTTCTTC. This sequence encodes CASSLIGRANEQFF.